Many counts were recorded for the clone carrying this T cell receptor (beta chain). This sample is drawn from a study of human T cells and chemical hapten exposure. Study-wide context: The study lasted roughly 26 weeks, and patients were dosed weekly with diphenylcyclopropenone on the scalp throughout. The patch tests put 0.01% DPC on the skin of the upper back and were read 6 days later.

Unique molecular identifiers were linked by the library to individual cDNA molecules. TCRdb reprocessed the RACE reads via MiXCR and lists one record per CDR3 protein. The sample lists some 99,000 distinct CDR3 sequences; more than 7% were seen once. Time point reported: patch test 2, 6 weeks after DPC sensitization. The treatment denotes: therapeutic diphenylcyclopropenone sensitization with weekly scalp DPC. The total RNA was obtained from whole blood that was not fractionated. V was pared by 4 bases and J by 2 bases, with 5 bases between. Germline V lookup: CDR1 MNHEY, CDR2 SVGEGT. The CDR3 is 12 residues long.

The specimen was whole blood, collected in connection with sensitization to the hapten diphenylcyclopropenone (DPC). V and J are TRBV6-2 or TRBV6-3 and TRBJ2-5; D gene uncertain. The receptor was derived from a middle-aged woman with alopecia areata. Some clones in this sample may be carry-over from other donors' samples. The CDR3 DNA sequence: TGTGCCAGCAGTTGGCAGCAAGAGACCCAGTACTTC. Protein sequence: CASSWQQETQYF.